The next 26 T cell receptor beta chains were all read from a single sample in a study of cytotoxic CD8 clonotypes in ibrutinib-treated CLL. Profiling relied on immunoSEQ multiplex PCR, and the TCRdb table lists in-frame clones only, not all of them. Of more than 110,000 clones in the sample, about 84% were seen once. Sequenced here: PBMCs, sampled after 36 months of ibrutinib treatment. The receptor source for this set is a human donor with chronic lymphocytic leukemia.

The chain has TRBV6-6 and TRBJ1-2, with 8 bases lining up with TRBD1. V was pared by 3 bases and J by 6 bases, with 9 bases of the junction left unmatched. CDR3 size: 15 residues. Germline CDR1 reads MNHNY; CDR2 reads SVGAGI (reference sequence). The DNA of the CDR3 is TGTGCCAGCAGTTATTCCCTCAGGGGGCAGGATGGCTACACCTTC. This codes for CASSYSLRGQDGYTF.

The chain uses TRBV6-6 and TRBJ1-2, with D unclear. Germline lookup yields CDR1 MNHNY and CDR2 SVGAGI (reference sequence). V lost 2 bases to trimming and J lost 5 bases, with 9 bases between them. The CDR3 length is 13 residues. CDR3 region: CASSYDGLYGYTF. The CDR3 DNA reads as TGTGCCAGCAGTTACGACGGGCTATATGGCTACACCTTC.

This clone was seen more than once but under ten times. This rearrangement joins TRBV6-5 to TRBJ1-2, with D possibly TRBD1 on 6 matching bases. This CDR3 has 12 amino acids. Germline V gene lookup returns CDR1 MNHEY and CDR2 SVGAGI. Trimming shortened V by 6 bases and J by 7 bases, and 12 bases separated the two germline ends. For the CDR3, the DNA is TGTGCCAGCAGCTCCAGGGGAACTGGCTACACCTTC. This translates into CASSSRGTGYTF.

The gene calls are TRBV12-5 and TRBJ1-1, with 9 nucleotides matching TRBD1. The CDR3 is 15 residues long. With 6 bases clipped from V and 5 bases from J, the junction kept 10 bases outside the gene matches. The germline V gene has CDR1 LGHNT and CDR2 FRNRAP. The CDR3 is CASGDQQGARTEAFF. For the CDR3, the DNA is TGTGCTAGTGGAGATCAACAGGGGGCGCGTACTGAAGCTTTCTTT.

The chain couples TRBV9 to TRBJ1-3; D is possibly TRBD1 (5 bases). V shed 0 bases and J shed 1 base, with 14 bases lying between them. This CDR3 has 17 amino acids. Germline CDR1 reads SGDLS; CDR2 reads YYNGEE. The CDR3, as DNA: TGTGCCAGCAGCGTAGGTGGGACTGTTCCTTCTGGAAACACCATATATTTT. Translated, it gives CASSVGGTVPSGNTIYF.

The gene calls are TRBV7-9 and TRBJ2-1; 7 bases fit TRBD2. Germline CDR1 SEHNR, CDR2 FQNEAQ (reference sequence). This CDR3 is built from 11 residues. V trimming: 11 bases; J trimming: 5 bases; junction bases outside the gene matches: 3. This chain's CDR3 is CAGTTDNEQFF. The CDR3 DNA sequence: TGTGCCGGGACTACCGACAATGAGCAGTTCTTC.

The chain combines TRBV10-3 with TRBJ1-2; no clear D gene. CDR3 length: 13 amino acids. Looked up from germline, CDR1 is ENHRY and CDR2 is SYGVKD. V was shortened by 7 bases and J by 5 bases, with 14 bases between the two germline ends. The CDR3 DNA reads as TGTGCCATCACTCTGGATCCTGGTTATGGCTACACCTTC. Amino acids: CAITLDPGYGYTF.

The chain employs TRBV13 and TRBJ2-3, with TRBD2 matching over 11 bases. Germline loops: CDR1 PRHDT, CDR2 FYEKMQ (reference sequence). This CDR3 is built from 16 residues. Trimming removed 5 bases from V and 5 bases from J; junction bases left unmatched: 9. The CDR3 nucleotides read TGTGCCAGCAGCCAATACCTTAGCGGGAGGGGAGATACGCAGTATTTT. Protein: CASSQYLSGRGDTQYF.

The CDR3 DNA sequence: TGCGCCAGCAGCCAAGATACTACCTACGAGCAGTACTTC. This codes for CASSQDTTYEQYF. The V gene is TRBV4-1, the J gene TRBJ2-7, with no clear D. Trimming pared 0 bases from V and 2 bases from J, leaving 5 bases between. The CDR3 spans 13 residues. From germline, CDR1 is MGHRA and CDR2 YSYEKL.

This chain links TRBV6-5 with TRBJ2-3; 11 bases agree with TRBD1. Germline CDR1 reads MNHEY; CDR2 reads SVGAGI. The V gene end was trimmed by 5 bases and the J gene end by 6 bases; junction bases not matched to a gene: 7. This CDR3 spans 15 amino acids. The CDR3 coding sequence is TGTGCCAGCAGTGGGACCGGGACAGGGGGGGATACGCAGTATTTT. It encodes CASSGTGTGGDTQYF.

The chain combines TRBV5-1 with TRBJ2-2; possibly TRBD2 for D (6 bases). CDR1 and CDR2 (germline): SGHRS, YFSETQ. The V gene lost 1 base and the J gene lost 1 base, with 14 bases spanning the gap. The CDR3 consists of 17 residues. CDR3 residues: CASSLRVAEMNTGELFF. The CDR3 DNA reads as TGCGCCAGCAGCTTGCGGGTAGCGGAAATGAACACCGGGGAGCTGTTTTTT.

The chain joins TRBV30 to TRBJ2-2; TRBD2 matches at 10 bases. Trimming cost V 1 base and J 6 bases; bases outside gene matches: 11. The CDR3 is made up of 17 amino acids. Germline values: CDR1 GTSNPN, CDR2 SVGIG (reference sequence). The CDR3 protein is CAWSGVGTSATSGELFF. Here the CDR3 DNA reads TGTGCCTGGAGTGGAGTTGGGACTAGCGCTACATCCGGGGAGCTGTTTTTT.

The chain employs TRBV5-1 and TRBJ2-1; TRBD1 matches at 8 bases. CDR3 length: 15 amino acids. Unmatched junction bases numbered 7, after V lost 0 bases and J lost 8 bases. Germline V gene lookup returns CDR1 SGHRS and CDR2 YFSETQ. CDR3 loop: CASSLVVAQGDEQFF. CDR3 sequence (DNA): TGCGCCAGCAGCTTGGTGGTAGCACAGGGGGATGAGCAGTTCTTC.

This chain uses TRBV19 with TRBJ2-3; 9 bases align to TRBD2. Germline V gene data show CDR1 as LNHDA and CDR2 as SQIVND (reference sequence). The CDR3 contains 15 residues. The J segment lost 2 bases and the V segment lost 3 bases, leaving 3 bases of the junction unmatched. In DNA form, the CDR3 reads TGTGCCAGTAGTATGACTAGCGGTTACACAGATACGCAGTATTTT. Protein product: CASSMTSGYTDTQYF.

The CDR3 sequence is CASSLRTLGSQYF. In nucleotides, the CDR3 is TGTGCCAGCAGCCTAAGGACCCTCGGGTCGCAGTATTTT. The J gene is TRBJ2-3, the V gene TRBV5-6; unclear D gene. Germline CDR1 SGHDT, CDR2 YYEEEE. V lost 4 bases and J lost 10, with 16 bases in between. The CDR3 extends over 13 amino acids.

The V call is TRBV7-9, the J call TRBJ2-7, with TRBD2 matching over 10 bases. Germline V gene lookup returns CDR1 SEHNR and CDR2 FQNEAQ (reference sequence). Germline trimming cut 2 bases from V and 7 bases from J; bases unmatched to any gene: 8. The length of the CDR3 is 15 residues. As DNA, the CDR3 is TGTGCCAGCAGCTTACCCCCAGCGGGAGGGCCTGAGCAGTACTTC. It specifies CASSLPPAGGPEQYF.

The V and J genes are TRBV20-1 and TRBJ2-3; TRBD1 agrees at 10 bases. This CDR3 region has 11 residues. The germline V gene encodes CDR1 DFQATT and CDR2 SNEGSKA (reference sequence). V lost 7 bases and J lost 6; bases outside the gene matches: 1. CDR3 nucleotides: TGCAGTGGGGACAGGGGTGATACGCAGTATTTT. This gives the protein CSGDRGDTQYF.

The J gene is TRBJ2-3, the V gene TRBV7-8; 10 bases are shared with TRBD2. V lost 8 bases and J lost 7; bases outside the gene matches: 9. The CDR3 is made up of 14 amino acids. Germline V gene lookup returns CDR1 SGHVS and CDR2 FQNEAQ. The DNA for the CDR3 is TGTGCCAGCTCACTAGCGGGGTTTTCAAATACGCAGTATTTT. Its protein product is CASSLAGFSNTQYF. The variable domain in full, completed from reference TRBV7-8 and TRBJ2-3, reads GAGVSQSPRYKVAKRGQDVALRCDPISGHVSLFWYQQALGQGPEFLTYFQNEAQLDKSGLPSDRFFAERPEGSVSTLKIQRTQQEDSAVYLCASSLAGFSNTQYFGPGTRLTVL.

The gene calls are TRBV4-1 and TRBJ2-3; D possibly corresponds to TRBD2 (5 bases). V lost 3 bases to trimming and J lost 2 bases, with 9 bases between them. This CDR3 has 14 amino acids. Germline assignment: CDR1 MGHRA and CDR2 YSYEKL. CDR3 bases: TGCGCCAGCAGCCACATAGCGCACACAGATACGCAGTATTTT. Its translation is CASSHIAHTDTQYF.

The genes are TRBV10-3 and TRBJ1-1; possible D gene TRBD1, 6 bases. The CDR3 runs 15 residues. Germline-derived CDR1 and CDR2 are ENHRY and SYGVKD. The V and J ends lost 11 bases and 5 bases respectively, with 24 bases between them. CDR3 loop: CASTRARQEGTEAFF. In DNA, the CDR3 is TGTGCCTCAACCCGGGCCCGACAGGAAGGGACTGAAGCTTTCTTT.

The gene calls are TRBV6-6 and TRBJ2-1; 12 nucleotides match TRBD2. V shed 5 bases and J 10 bases; nucleotides not matched to a gene: 12. Germline CDR1 MNHNY, CDR2 SVGAGI (reference sequence). CDR3 length: 16 amino acids. The CDR3 sequence: CASSPRGLAGMGEQFF. The CDR3 DNA follows: TGTGCCAGCAGTCCCCGAGGACTAGCGGGGATGGGGGAGCAGTTCTTC.

The rearrangement links TRBV5-1 to TRBJ2-7; D perhaps matches TRBD1 (5 bases). The CDR3 is 14 residues long. Trimming left V 4 bases short and J 6 bases short, with 17 bases between. The germline V gene encodes CDR1 SGHRS and CDR2 YFSETQ. The DNA of the CDR3 is TGCGCCAGCAGCCCACCCAGGGATTCGCTCGAGCAGTACTTC. This translates into CASSPPRDSLEQYF.

The chain carries TRBV4-2 and TRBJ2-1; D ambiguous. In germline, CDR1 is LGHNA, CDR2 YNFKEQ. CDR3 length: 14 amino acids. V was cut by 2 bases and J by 2 bases, with 7 bases left in between. In nucleotides, the CDR3 is TGTGCCAGCAGCCAACCCGGCGCCTACAATGAGCAGTTCTTC. Protein: CASSQPGAYNEQFF.

This chain links TRBV6-5 with TRBJ2-3; D unclear. The CDR3 contains 12 residues. Germline CDR1 MNHEY, CDR2 SVGAGI. V was trimmed by 6 bases and J by 5 bases, leaving 9 bases between them. This CDR3 reads CASSTMRDTQYF. The CDR3 DNA is TGTGCCAGCAGCACGATGAGAGATACGCAGTATTTT.

V is TRBV19 and J is TRBJ2-7; D is perhaps TRBD2 (5 bases). This CDR3 has 15 amino acids. The germline gives CDR1 LNHDA, CDR2 SQIVND (reference sequence). The V and J ends lost 3 bases and 2 bases respectively, with 14 bases between them. The CDR3 nucleotides read TGTGCCAGTAGTATTATGACGGGGTTACCCTACGAGCAGTACTTC. Translation gives CASSIMTGLPYEQYF.

The table lists this clone with a count of one. This chain uses TRBV27 with TRBJ2-7; D is undetermined. CDR1 and CDR2 from the germline V gene are MNHEY and SMNVEV (reference sequence). Trimming stripped 6 bases from V and 7 bases from J, with 16 bases between. The CDR3 is 13 residues long. CDR3 DNA sequence: TGTGCCAGCAGCCAAGGACCCTTCGGGGAGCAGTACTTC. Amino acid sequence: CASSQGPFGEQYF.